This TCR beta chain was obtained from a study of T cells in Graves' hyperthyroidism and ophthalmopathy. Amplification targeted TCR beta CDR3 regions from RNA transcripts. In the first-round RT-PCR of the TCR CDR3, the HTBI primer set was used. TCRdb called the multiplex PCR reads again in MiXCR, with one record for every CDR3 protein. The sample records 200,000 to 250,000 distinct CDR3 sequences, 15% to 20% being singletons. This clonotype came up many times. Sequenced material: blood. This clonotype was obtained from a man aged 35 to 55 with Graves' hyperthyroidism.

The CDR3 bases are TGTGCCAGCAGCCAATGGACAGGGGGGGTTGGCAATGAGCAGTTCTTC. As protein: CASSQWTGGVGNEQFF. The rearrangement uses TRBV7-9 and TRBJ2-1, with TRBD1 matching 10 bases. The CDR3 is 16 residues long. Germline-derived CDR1 and CDR2 are SEHNR and FQNEAQ (reference sequence). The J segment lost 6 bases and the V segment lost 5 bases, leaving 10 bases of the junction unmatched.